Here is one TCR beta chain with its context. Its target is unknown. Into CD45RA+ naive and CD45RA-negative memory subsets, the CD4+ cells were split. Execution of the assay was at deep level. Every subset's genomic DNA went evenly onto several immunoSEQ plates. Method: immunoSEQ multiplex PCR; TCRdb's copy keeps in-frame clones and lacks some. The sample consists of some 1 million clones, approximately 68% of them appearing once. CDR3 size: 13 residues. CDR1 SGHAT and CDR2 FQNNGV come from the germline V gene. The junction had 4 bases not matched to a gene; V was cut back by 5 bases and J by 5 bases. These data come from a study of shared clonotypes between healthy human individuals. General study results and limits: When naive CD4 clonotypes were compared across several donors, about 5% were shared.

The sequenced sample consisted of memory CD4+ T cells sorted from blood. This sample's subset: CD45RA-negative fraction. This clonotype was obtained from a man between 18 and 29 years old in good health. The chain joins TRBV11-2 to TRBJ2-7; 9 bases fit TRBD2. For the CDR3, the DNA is TGTGCCAGCAGCCAGGCGGGAGGGAACGAGCAGTACTTC. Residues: CASSQAGGNEQYF.